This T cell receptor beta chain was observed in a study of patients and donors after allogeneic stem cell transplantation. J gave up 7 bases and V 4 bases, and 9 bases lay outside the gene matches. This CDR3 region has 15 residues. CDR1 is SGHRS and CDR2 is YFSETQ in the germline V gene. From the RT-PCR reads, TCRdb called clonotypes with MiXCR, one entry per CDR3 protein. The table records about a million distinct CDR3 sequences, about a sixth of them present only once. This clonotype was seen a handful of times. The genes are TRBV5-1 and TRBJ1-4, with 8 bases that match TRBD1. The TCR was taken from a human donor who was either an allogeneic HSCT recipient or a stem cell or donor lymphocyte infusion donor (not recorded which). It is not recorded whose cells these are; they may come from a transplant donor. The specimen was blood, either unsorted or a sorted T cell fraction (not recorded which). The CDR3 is CASSRIDRGGEKLFF. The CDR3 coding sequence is TGCGCCAGCAGCCGAATCGACAGGGGCGGTGAAAAACTGTTTTTT.